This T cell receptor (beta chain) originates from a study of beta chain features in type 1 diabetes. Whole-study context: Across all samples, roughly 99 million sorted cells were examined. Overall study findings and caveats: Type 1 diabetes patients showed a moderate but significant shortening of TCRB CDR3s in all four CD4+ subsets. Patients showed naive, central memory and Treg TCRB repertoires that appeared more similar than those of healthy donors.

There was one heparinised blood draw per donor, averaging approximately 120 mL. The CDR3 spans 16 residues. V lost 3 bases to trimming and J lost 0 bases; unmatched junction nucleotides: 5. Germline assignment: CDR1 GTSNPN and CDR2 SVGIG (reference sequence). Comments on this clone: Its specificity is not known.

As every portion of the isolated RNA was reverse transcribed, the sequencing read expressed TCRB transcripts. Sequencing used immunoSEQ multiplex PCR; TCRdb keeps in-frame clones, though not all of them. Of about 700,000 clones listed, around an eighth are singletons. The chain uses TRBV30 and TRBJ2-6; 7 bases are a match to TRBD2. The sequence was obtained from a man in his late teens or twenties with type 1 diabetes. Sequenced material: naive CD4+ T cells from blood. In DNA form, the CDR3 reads TGTGCCTGGAGCCGGGGGAGGGCCTCTGGGGCCAACGTCCTGACTTTC. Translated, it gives CAWSRGRASGANVLTF.